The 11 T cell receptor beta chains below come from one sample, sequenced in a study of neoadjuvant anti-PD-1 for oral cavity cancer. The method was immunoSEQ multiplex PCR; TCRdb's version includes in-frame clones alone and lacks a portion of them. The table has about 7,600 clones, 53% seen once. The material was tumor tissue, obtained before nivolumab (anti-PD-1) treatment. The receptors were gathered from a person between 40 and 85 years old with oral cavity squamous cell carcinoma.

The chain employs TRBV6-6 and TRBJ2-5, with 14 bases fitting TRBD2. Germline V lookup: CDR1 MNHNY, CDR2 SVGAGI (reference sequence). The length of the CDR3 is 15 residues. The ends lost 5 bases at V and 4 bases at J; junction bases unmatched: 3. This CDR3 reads CASSRLAGGPETQYF. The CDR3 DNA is TGTGCCAGCAGTCGACTAGCGGGAGGGCCAGAGACCCAGTACTTC.

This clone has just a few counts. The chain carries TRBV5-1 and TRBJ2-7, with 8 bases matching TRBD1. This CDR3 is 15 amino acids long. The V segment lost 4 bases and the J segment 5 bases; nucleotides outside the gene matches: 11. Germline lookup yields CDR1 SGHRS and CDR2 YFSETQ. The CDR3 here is CASSLLDRGGHEQYF. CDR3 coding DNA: TGCGCCAGCAGCCTTCTAGACAGGGGTGGTCACGAGCAGTACTTC.

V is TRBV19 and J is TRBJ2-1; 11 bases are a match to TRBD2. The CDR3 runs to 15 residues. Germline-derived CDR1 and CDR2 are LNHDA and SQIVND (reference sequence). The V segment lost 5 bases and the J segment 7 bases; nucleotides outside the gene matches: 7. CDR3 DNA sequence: TGTGCCAGTAGTTCTCTAGCGGGAGGAGGTAATGAGCAGTTCTTC. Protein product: CASSSLAGGGNEQFF.

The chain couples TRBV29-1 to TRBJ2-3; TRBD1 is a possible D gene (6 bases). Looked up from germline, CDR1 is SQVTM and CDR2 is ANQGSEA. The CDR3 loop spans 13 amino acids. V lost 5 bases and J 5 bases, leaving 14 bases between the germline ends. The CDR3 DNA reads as TGCAGCGTTTACAGGGAACCCAGAGATACGCAGTATTTT. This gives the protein CSVYREPRDTQYF.

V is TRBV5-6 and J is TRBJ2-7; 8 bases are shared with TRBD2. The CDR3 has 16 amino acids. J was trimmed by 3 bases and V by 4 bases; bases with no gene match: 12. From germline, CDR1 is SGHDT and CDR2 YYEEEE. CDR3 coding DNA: TGTGCCAGCAGCACCCGTCGGGCGGGGGGAGACTACGAGCAGTACTTC. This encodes CASSTRRAGGDYEQYF. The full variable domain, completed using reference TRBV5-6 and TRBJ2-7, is DAGVTQSPTHLIKTRGQQVTLRCSPKSGHDTVSWYQQALGQGPQFIFQYYEEEERQRGNFPDRFSGHQFPNYSSELNVNALLLGDSALYLCASSTRRAGGDYEQYFGPGTRLTVT.

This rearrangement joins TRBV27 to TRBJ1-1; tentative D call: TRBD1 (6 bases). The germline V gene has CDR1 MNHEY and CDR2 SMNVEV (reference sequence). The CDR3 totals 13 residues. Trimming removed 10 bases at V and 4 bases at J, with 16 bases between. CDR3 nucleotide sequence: TGTGCCACCCTCAGAACAGGGACCACTGAAGCTTTCTTT. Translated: CATLRTGTTEAFF.

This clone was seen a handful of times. This chain's CDR3 is CASSAHAAGEGTDTQYF. Written as DNA, the CDR3 is TGTGCCAGCAGCGCCCACGCCGCAGGGGAAGGCACAGATACGCAGTATTTT. This chain links TRBV9 with TRBJ2-3, with a tentative D call TRBD1 (6 bases). This CDR3 region has 17 residues. V shed 3 bases and J shed 1 base, with 18 bases lying between them. Germline values: CDR1 SGDLS, CDR2 YYNGEE.

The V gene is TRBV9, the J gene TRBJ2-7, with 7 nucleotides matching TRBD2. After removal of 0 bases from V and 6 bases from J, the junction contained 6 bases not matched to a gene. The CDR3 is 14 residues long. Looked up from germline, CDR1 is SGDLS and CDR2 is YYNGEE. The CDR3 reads CASSVGREVSEQYF. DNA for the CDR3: TGTGCCAGCAGCGTAGGCCGGGAGGTATCCGAGCAGTACTTC. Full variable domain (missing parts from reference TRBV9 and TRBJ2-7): DSGVTQTPKHLITATGQRVTLRCSPRSGDLSVYWYQQSLDQGLQFLIQYYNGEERAKGNILERFSAQQFPDLHSELNLSSLELGDSALYFCASSVGREVSEQYFGPGTRLTVT.

The CDR3 loop reads CASRRAGATYEQYF. The CDR3 DNA follows: TGTGCCAGCAGAAGAGCGGGAGCCACCTACGAGCAGTACTTC. The chain has TRBV6-5 and TRBJ2-7, with 8 positions matching TRBD2. CDR1 and CDR2 (germline): MNHEY, SVGAGI. This CDR3 contains 14 residues. J was trimmed by 2 bases and V by 6 bases; bases with no gene match: 6.

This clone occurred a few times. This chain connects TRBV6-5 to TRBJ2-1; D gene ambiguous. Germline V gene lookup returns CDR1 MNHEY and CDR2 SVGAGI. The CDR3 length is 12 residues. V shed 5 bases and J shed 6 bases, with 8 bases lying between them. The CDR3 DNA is TGTGCCAGCAGTCCCCGGACCAATGAGCAGTTCTTC. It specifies CASSPRTNEQFF.

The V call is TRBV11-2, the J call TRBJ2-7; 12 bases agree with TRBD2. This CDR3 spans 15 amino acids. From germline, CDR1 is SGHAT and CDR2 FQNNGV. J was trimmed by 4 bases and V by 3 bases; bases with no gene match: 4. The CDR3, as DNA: TGTGCCAGCAGCTTGACTAGCGGGAGCGAATACGAGCAGTACTTC. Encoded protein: CASSLTSGSEYEQYF.